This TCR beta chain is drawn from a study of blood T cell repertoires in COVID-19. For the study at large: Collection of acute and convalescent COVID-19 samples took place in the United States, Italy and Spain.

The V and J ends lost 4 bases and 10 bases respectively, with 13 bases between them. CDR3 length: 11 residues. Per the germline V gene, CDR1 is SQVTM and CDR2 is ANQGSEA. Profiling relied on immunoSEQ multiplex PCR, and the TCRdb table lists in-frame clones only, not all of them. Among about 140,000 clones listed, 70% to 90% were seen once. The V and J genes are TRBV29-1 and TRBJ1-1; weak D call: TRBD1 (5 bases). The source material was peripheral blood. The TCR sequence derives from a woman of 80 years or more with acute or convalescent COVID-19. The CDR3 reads CSVGWGALAFF. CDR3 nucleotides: TGCAGCGTTGGGTGGGGCGCGCTAGCTTTCTTT.